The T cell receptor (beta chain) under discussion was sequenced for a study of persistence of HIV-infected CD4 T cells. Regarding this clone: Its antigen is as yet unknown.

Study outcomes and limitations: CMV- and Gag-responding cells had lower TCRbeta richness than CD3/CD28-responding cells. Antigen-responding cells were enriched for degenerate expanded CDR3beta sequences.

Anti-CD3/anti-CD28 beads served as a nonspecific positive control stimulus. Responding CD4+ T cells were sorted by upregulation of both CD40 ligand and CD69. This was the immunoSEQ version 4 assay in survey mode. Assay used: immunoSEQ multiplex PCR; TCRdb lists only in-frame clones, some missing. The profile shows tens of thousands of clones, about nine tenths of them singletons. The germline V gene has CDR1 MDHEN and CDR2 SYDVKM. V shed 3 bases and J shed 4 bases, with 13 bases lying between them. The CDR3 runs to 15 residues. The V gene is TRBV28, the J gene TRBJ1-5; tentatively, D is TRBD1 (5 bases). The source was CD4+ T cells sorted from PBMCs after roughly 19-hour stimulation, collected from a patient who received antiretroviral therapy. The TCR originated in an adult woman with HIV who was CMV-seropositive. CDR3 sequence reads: CASSLRNRPNQPQHF. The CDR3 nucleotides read TGTGCCAGCAGTTTGCGGAACAGGCCTAATCAGCCCCAGCATTTT.